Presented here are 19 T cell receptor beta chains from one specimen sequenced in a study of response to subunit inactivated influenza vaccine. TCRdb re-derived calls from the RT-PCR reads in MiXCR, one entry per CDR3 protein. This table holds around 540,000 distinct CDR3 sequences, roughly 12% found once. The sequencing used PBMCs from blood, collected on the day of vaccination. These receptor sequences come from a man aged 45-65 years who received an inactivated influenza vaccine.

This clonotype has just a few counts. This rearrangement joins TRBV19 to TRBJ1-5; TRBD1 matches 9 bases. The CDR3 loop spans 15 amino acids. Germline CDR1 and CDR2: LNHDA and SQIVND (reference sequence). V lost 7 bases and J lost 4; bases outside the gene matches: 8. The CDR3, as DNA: TGTGCCAGTACCAAAACAGGGGGCGGGAATCAGCCCCAGCATTTT. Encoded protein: CASTKTGGGNQPQHF.

The chain's CDR3 is CASSGRRGRTGELFF. For the CDR3, the DNA is TGTGCCAGCAGCGGCAGACGAGGTCGCACCGGGGAGCTGTTTTTT. The chain carries TRBV7-8 and TRBJ2-2, with unresolved D. V was shortened by 5 bases and J by 4 bases, with 14 bases between the two germline ends. Germline V gene lookup returns CDR1 SGHVS and CDR2 FQNEAQ. The CDR3 sequence is 15 residues long.

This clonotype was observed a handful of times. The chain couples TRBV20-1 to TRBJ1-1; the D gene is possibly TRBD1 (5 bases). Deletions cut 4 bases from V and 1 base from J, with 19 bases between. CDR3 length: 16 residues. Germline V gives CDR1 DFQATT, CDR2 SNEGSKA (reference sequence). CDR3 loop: CSATKPGGWKNTEAFF. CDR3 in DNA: TGCAGTGCTACCAAACCCGGGGGTTGGAAGAACACTGAAGCTTTCTTT.

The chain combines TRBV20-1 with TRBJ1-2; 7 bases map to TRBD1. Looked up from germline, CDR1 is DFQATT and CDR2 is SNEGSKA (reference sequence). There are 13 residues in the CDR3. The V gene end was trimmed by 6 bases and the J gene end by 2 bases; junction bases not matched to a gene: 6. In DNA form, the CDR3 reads TGCAGTGCCGGGCTACAGGGGAACTATGGCTACACCTTC. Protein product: CSAGLQGNYGYTF.

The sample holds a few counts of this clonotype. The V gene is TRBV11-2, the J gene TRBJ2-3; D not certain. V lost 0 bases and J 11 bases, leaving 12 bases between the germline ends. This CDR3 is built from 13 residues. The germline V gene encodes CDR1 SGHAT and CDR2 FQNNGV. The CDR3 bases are TGTGCCAGCAGCTTAGATCCCCAAGCCTTGCAGTATTTT. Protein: CASSLDPQALQYF. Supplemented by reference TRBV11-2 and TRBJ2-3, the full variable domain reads EAGVAQSPRYKIIEKRQSVAFWCNPISGHATLYWYQQILGQGPKLLIQFQNNGVVDDSQLPKDRFSAERLKGVDSTLKIQPAKLEDSAVYLCASSLDPQALQYFGPGTRLTVL.

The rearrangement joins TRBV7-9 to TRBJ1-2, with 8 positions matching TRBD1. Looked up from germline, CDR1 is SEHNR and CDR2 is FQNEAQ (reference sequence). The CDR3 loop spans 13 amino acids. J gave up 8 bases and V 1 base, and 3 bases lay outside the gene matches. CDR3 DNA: TGTGCCAGCAGCTTAGTGACAGGGGACGGCTACACCTTC. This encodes CASSLVTGDGYTF. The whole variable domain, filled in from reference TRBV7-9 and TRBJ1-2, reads DTGVSQNPRHKITKRGQNVTFRCDPISEHNRLYWYRQTLGQGPEFLTYFQNEAQLEKSRLLSDRFSAERPKGSFSTLEIQRTEQGDSAMYLCASSLVTGDGYTFGSGTRLTVV.

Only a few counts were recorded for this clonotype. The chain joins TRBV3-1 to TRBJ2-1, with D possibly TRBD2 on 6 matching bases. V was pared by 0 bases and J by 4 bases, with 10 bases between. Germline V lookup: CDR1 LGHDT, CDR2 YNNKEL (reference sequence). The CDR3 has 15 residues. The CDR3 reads CASSQDRGIYNEQFF. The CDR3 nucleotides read TGTGCCAGCAGCCAAGACCGGGGGATATACAATGAGCAGTTCTTC.

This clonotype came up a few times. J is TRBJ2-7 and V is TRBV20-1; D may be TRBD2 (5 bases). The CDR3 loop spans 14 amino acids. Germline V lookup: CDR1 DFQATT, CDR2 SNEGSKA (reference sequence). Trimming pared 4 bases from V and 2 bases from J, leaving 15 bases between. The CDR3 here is CSATPGSATYEQYF. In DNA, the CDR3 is TGCAGTGCTACACCGGGGTCTGCGACCTACGAGCAGTACTTC.

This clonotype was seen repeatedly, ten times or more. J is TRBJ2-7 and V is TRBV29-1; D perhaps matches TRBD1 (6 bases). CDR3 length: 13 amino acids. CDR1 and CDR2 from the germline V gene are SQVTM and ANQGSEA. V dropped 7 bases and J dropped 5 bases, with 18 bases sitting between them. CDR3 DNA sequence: TGCAGCGCCCGGACCGGTCAGGGGAACGAGCAGTACTTC. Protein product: CSARTGQGNEQYF.

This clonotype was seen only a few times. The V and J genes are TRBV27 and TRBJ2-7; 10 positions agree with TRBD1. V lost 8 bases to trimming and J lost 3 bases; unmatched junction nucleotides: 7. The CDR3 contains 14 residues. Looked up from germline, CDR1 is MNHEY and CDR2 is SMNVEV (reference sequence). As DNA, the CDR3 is TGTGCCAGCGGTCCGGGACAGGGGTTCTACGAGCAGTACTTC. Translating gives CASGPGQGFYEQYF.

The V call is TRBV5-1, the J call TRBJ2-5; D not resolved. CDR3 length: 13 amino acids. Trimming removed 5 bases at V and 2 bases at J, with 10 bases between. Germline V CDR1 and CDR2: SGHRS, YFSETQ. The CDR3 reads CASRWGNQETQYF. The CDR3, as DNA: TGCGCCAGCAGGTGGGGAAATCAAGAGACCCAGTACTTC.

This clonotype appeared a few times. The CDR3 reads CASSLRTQSEQYF. The CDR3 DNA follows: TGTGCCAGCAGCCTAAGGACTCAATCCGAGCAGTACTTC. V gene TRBV11-2 combines with J gene TRBJ2-7; D perhaps matches TRBD2 (5 bases). This CDR3 contains 13 residues. Germline V lookup: CDR1 SGHAT, CDR2 FQNNGV. V shed 5 bases and J shed 6 bases, with 14 bases lying between them.

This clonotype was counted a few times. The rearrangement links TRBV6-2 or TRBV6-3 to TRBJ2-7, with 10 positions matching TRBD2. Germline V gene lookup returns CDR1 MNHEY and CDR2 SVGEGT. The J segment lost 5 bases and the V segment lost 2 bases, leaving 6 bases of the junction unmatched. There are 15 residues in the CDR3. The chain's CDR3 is CASSYAGTSVNEQYF. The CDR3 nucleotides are TGTGCCAGCAGTTACGCCGGGACTAGCGTCAACGAGCAGTACTTC.

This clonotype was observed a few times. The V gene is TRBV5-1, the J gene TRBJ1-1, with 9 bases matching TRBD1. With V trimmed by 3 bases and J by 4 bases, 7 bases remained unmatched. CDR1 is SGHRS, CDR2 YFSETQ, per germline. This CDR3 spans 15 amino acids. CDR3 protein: CASSSDRGSGTEAFF. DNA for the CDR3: TGCGCCAGCAGCTCCGACAGGGGGTCAGGCACTGAAGCTTTCTTT.

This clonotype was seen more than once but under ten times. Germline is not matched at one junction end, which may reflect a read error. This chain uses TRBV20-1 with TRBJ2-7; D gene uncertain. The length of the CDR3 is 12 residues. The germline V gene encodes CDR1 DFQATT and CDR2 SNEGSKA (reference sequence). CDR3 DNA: TGCAGTGCTAGGATGAGGTCCTCCGAGCAGTACTTC. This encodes CSARMRSSEQYF.

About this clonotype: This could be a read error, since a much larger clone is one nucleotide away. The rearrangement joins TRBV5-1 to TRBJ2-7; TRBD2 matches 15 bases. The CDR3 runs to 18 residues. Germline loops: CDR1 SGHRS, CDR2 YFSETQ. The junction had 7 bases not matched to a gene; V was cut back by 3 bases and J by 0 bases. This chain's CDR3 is CASSSAGTSGRSSYEQYF. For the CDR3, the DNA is TGCGCCAGCAGCTCGGCTGGGACTAGCGGGAGGAGCTCCTACGAGCAGTACTTC.

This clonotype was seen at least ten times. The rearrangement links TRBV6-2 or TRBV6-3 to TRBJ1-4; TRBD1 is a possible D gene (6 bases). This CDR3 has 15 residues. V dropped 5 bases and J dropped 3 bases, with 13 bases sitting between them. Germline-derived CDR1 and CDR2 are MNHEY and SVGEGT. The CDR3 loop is CASSRLGTSNEKLFF. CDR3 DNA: TGTGCCAGCAGTCGACTCGGGACATCTAATGAAAAACTGTTTTTT.

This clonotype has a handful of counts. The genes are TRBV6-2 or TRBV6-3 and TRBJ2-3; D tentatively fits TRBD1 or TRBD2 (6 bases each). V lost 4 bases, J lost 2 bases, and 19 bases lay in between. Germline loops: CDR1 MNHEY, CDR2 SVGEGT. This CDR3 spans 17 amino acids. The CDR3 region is CASSSPRGDKATDTQYF. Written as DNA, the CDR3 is TGTGCCAGCAGTTCCCCCCGCGGGGACAAGGCCACAGATACGCAGTATTTT.

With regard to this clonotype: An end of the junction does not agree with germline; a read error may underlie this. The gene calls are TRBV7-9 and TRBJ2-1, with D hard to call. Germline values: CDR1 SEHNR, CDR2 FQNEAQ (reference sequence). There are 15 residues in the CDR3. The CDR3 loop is CASSLASGLYTEQFF. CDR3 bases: TGTGCCAGCAGCTTAGCGTCGGGCCTGTACACTGAGCAGTTCTTC. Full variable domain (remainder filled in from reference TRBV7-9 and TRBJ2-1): DTGVSQNPRHKITKRGQNVTFRCDPISEHNRLYWYRQTLGQGPEFLTYFQNEAQLEKSRLLSDRFSAERPKGSFSTLEIQRTEQGDSAMYLCASSLASGLYTEQFFGPGTRLTVL.